Only a few counts were recorded for the clone carrying this T cell receptor beta chain. Its specificity is not known. TCRdb independently ran MiXCR on the RT-PCR reads; one entry per CDR3 protein. The table has 550,000 to 800,000 distinct CDR3 sequences, approximately 15% seen once; the top ten hold roughly 6.4%. This sample is drawn from a study of response to subunit inactivated influenza vaccine. Study results and limitations: Researchers suggested that each seasonal influenza vaccination recruits few new T cells.

This CDR3 has 12 amino acids. Looked up from germline, CDR1 is DFQATT and CDR2 is SNEGSKA (reference sequence). Trimming pared 6 bases from V and 4 bases from J, leaving 10 bases between. This receptor was obtained from a man over 45 who received an inactivated influenza vaccine. The chain joins TRBV20-1 to TRBJ1-5, with no clear D. The sample consisted of PBMCs from blood, taken around two weeks before vaccination. The CDR3 here is CSAQRENQPQHF. CDR3 DNA sequence: TGCAGTGCACAAAGGGAAAATCAGCCCCAGCATTTT.